This entry is about one TCR beta chain. The antigen is undetermined. CDR1 and CDR2 from the germline V gene are MNHEY and SVGAGI. Between the trimmed V and J ends, which lost 6 bases and 7 bases, there was a span of 16 bases. The CDR3 length is 14 residues. Some clones are missing from TCRdb's copy, which holds only in-frame ones; the method was immunoSEQ multiplex PCR. The repertoire has over 110,000 clones, 91% of them found once; the top ten carry about 3%. This specimen belongs to a study of T cell responses to AZD1222 COVID-19 vaccine. Notes on the study in general: Every sample of the repertoires postdated the peak T cell response.

Sequences were derived from peripheral blood, sampled on day 0 of AZD1222 vaccination. The V call is TRBV6-5, the J call TRBJ1-5; perhaps TRBD1 as D (6 bases). This receptor was taken from an adult in good health. In nucleotides, the CDR3 is TGTGCCAGCAGGCCTACAGGGAGCGGCCAGCCCCAGCATTTT. This translates into CASRPTGSGQPQHF.